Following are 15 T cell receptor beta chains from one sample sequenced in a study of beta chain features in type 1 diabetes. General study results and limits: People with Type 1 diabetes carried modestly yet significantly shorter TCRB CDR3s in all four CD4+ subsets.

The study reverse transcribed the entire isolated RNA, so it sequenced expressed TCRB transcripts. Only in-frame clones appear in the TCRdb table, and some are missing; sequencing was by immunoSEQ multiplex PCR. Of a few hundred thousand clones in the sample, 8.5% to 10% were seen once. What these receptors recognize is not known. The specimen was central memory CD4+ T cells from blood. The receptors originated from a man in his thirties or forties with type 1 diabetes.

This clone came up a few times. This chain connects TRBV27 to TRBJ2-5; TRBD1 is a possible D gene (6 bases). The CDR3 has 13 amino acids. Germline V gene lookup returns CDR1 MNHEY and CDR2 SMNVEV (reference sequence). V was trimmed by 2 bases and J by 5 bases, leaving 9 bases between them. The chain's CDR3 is CASSLQGPETQYF. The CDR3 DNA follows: TGTGCCAGCAGTTTACAGGGGCCGGAGACCCAGTACTTC.

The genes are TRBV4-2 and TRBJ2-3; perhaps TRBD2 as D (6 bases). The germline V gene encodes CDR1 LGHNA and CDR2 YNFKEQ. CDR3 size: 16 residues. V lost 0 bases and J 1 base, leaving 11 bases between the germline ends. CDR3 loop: CASSQDAGWGTDTQYF. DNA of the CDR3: TGTGCCAGCAGCCAAGATGCGGGGTGGGGCACAGATACGCAGTATTTT.

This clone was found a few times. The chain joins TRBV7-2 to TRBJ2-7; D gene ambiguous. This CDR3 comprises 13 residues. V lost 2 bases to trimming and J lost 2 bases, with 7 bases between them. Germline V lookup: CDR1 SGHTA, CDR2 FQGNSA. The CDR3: CASSLNGPYEQYF. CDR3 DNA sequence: TGTGCCAGCAGCTTAAACGGGCCCTACGAGCAGTACTTC.

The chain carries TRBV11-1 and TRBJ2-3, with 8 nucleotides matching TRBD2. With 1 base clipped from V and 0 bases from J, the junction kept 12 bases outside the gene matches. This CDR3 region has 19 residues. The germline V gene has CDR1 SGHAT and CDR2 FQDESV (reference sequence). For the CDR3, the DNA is TGTGCCAGCAGCTTAGAAGGGTCTAGCGGGTATACTAGCACAGATACGCAGTATTTT. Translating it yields CASSLEGSSGYTSTDTQYF.

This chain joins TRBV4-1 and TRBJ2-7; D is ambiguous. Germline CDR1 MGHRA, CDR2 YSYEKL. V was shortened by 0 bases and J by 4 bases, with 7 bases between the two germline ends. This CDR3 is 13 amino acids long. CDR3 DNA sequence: TGCGCCAGCAGCCAAGATAGTGGTTACGAGCAGTACTTC. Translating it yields CASSQDSGYEQYF.

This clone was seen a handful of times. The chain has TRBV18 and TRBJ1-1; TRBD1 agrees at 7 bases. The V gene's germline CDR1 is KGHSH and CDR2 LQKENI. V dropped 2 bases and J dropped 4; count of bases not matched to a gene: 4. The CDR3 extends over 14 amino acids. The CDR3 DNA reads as TGTGCCAGCTCACCAAGGGACAGAATCACTGAAGCTTTCTTT. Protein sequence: CASSPRDRITEAFF.

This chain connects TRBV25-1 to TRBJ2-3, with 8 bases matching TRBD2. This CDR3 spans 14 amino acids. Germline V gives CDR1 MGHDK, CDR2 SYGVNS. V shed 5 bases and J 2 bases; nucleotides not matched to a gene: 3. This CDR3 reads CASSREGSTDTQYF. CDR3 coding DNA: TGTGCCAGCAGTCGGGAGGGGTCCACAGATACGCAGTATTTT. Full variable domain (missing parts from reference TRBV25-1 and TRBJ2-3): EADIYQTPRYLVIGTGKKITLECSQTMGHDKMYWYQQDPGMELHLIHYSYGVNSTEKGDLSSESTVSRIRTEHFPLTLESARPSHTSQYLCASSREGSTDTQYFGPGTRLTVL.

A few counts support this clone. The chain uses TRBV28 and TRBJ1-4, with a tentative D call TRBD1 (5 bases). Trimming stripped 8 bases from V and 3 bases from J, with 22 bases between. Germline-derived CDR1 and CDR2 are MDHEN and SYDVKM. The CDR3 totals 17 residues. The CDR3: CASGTQGGRGANEKLFF. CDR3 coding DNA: TGTGCCAGCGGTACCCAGGGAGGACGGGGGGCTAATGAAAAACTGTTTTTT.

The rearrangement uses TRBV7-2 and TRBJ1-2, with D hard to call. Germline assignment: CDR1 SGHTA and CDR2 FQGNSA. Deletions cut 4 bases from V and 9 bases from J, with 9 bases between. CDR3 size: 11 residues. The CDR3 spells CASSSAISYTF. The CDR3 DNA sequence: TGTGCCAGCAGCTCGGCCATTAGCTACACCTTC.

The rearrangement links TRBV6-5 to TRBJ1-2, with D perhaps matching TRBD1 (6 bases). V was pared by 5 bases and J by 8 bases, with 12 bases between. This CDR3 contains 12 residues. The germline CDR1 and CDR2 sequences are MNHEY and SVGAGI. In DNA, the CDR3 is TGTGCCAGCAGTGAATCAGGGGTCGGCTACACCTTC. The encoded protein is CASSESGVGYTF.

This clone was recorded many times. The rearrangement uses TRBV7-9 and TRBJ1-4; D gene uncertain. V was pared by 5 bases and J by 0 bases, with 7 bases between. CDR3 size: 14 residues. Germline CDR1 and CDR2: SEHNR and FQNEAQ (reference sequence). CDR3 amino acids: CASSDTSTNEKLFF. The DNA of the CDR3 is TGTGCCAGCAGCGACACATCAACTAATGAAAAACTGTTTTTT.

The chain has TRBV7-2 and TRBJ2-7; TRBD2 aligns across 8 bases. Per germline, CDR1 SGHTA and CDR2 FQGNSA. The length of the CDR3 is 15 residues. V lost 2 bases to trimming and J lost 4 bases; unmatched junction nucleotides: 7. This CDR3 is CASSLSSGSTYEQYF. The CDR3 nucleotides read TGTGCCAGCAGCTTATCCAGCGGGAGTACTTACGAGCAGTACTTC.

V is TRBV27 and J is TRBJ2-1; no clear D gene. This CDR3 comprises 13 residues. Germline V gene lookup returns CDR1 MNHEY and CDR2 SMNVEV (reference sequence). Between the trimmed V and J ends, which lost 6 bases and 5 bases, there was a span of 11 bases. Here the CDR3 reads CASSRHSNNEQFF. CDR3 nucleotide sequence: TGTGCCAGCAGCCGTCACAGTAACAATGAGCAGTTCTTC.

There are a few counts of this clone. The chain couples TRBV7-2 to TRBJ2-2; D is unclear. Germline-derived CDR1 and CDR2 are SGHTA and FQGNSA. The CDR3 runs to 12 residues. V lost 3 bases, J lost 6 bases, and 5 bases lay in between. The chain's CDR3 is CASSLSPGELFF. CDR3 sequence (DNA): TGTGCCAGCAGCTTGTCCCCCGGGGAGCTGTTTTTT.

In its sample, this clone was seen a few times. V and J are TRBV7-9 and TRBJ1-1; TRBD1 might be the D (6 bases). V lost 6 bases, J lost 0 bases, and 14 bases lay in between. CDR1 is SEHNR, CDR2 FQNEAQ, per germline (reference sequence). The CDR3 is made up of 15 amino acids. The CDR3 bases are TGTGCCAGCAGTCTGGGGGGCGCGTTGAACACTGAAGCTTTCTTT. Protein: CASSLGGALNTEAFF. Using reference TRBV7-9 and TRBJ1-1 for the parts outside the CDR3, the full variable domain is DTGVSQNPRHKITKRGQNVTFRCDPISEHNRLYWYRQTLGQGPEFLTYFQNEAQLEKSRLLSDRFSAERPKGSFSTLEIQRTEQGDSAMYLCASSLGGALNTEAFFGQGTRLTVV.